This T cell receptor (beta chain) was identified in a study of spatial heterogeneity in lung cancer. The time point denotes: sample taken at primary tumor resection. No cells were sorted before sequencing. The whole RNA sequenced was extracted from tumor, nontumor lung or frozen PBMC. This CDR3 has 17 residues. The V gene's germline CDR1 is MDHEN and CDR2 SYDVKM. J gave up 2 bases and V 0 bases, and 7 bases lay outside the gene matches. MiXCR was run by TCRdb on the 5' RACE reads, yielding one entry per CDR3 protein. The sample has over 14,000 distinct CDR3 sequences, about 10% seen once; the top ten hold about 35%.

This sample comprised PBMCs, obtained at surgery. This clonotype was sampled from a female donor with early-stage non-small cell lung cancer. The V and J genes are TRBV28 and TRBJ2-3; 8 nucleotides align to TRBD2. DNA of the CDR3: TGTGCCAGCAGTTTATGGGGATCCGGGAGGGTCACAGATACGCAGTATTTT. Translation: CASSLWGSGRVTDTQYF. The full variable domain, its missing parts supplied by reference TRBV28 and TRBJ2-3, is DVKVTQSSRYLVKRTGEKVFLECVQDMDHENMFWYRQDPGLGLRLIYFSYDVKMKEKGDIPEGYSVSREKKERFSLILESASTNQTSMYLCASSLWGSGRVTDTQYFGPGTRLTVL.